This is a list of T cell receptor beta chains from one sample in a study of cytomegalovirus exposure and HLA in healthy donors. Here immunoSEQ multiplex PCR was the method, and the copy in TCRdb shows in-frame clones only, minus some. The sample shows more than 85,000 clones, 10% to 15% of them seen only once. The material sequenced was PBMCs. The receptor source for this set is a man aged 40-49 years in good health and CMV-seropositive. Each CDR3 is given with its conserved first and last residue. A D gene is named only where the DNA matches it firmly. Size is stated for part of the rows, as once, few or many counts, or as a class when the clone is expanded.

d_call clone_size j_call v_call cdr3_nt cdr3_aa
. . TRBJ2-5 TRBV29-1 TGCAGCGTTGAAGATGGGCCAAGGCAGTACTTC CSVEDGPRQYF
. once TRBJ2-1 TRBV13 TGTGCCAGCAGCCCCACCGGAACTAGCTCCTACAATGAGCAGTTCTTC CASSPTGTSSYNEQFF
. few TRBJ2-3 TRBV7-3 TGTGCCAGCAGCGAGGAGGGGGCAACAGATACGCAGTATTTT CASSEEGATDTQYF
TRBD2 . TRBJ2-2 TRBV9 TGTGCCAGCAGCGTAGAAGCGGGAGACGGGGAGCTGTTTTTT CASSVEAGDGELFF
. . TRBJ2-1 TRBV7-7 TGTGCCAGCAGCTTCGGGGGGCGGGAGTCAAGTGAGCAGTTCTTC CASSFGGRESSEQFF
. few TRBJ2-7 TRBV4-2 TGTGCCAGCAGCCAAGACCCAGGGTCCTACGAGCAGTACTTC CASSQDPGSYEQYF
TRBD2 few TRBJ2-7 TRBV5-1 TGCGCCAGCAGCTTGGCCCAAGGCGGGAGCCTCTCCGAGCAGTACTTC CASSLAQGGSLSEQYF
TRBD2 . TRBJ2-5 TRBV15 TGTGCCACCAGCGCACCGACTAGCGGGGGGTTGGGGACCCAGTACTTC CATSAPTSGGLGTQYF
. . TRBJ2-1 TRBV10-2 TGCGCCAGCAGTTTGCGGTACAATGAGCAGTTCTTC CASSLRYNEQFF
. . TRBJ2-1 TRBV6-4 TGTGCCAGCAGTCCTAGACCGACAGGACCGACCTACAATGAGCAGTTCTTC CASSPRPTGPTYNEQFF
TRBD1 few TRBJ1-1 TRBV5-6 TGTGCCAGCAGCTCGGAGCCAGGGGGCAACACTGAAGCTTTCTTT CASSSEPGGNTEAFF
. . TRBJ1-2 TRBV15 TGTGCCACCAGCAGAACGACAGTCCTTAACTATGGCTACACCTTC CATSRTTVLNYGYTF
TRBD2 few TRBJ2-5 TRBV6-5 TGTGCCTCAGCGGTGGGACTAGCGGGATTCGAGGCCCAGTACTTC CASAVGLAGFEAQYF
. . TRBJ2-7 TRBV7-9 TGTGCCAGCAGCTTAGCACGCCGGGAGTTAGGCGAGCAGTACTTC CASSLARRELGEQYF
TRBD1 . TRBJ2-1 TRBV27 TGTGCCAGCAGGCGACAGGGGGCGGTCAATGAGCAGTTCTTC CASRRQGAVNEQFF
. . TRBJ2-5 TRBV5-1 TGCGCCAGCAGATTGGGAGGTCAAGAGACCCAGTACTTC CASRLGGQETQYF
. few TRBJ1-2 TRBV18 TGTGCCAGCCCACCACCGCTGGCAGCTAACTATGGCTACACCTTC CASPPPLAANYGYTF
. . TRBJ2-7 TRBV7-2 TGTGCCAGCAGCACCGACTATTCCCCTCTCGAGCAGTACTTC CASSTDYSPLEQYF
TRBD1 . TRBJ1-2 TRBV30 TGTGCCTGGAGAATCTTAGGAGGGGGCCGCTATGGCTACACCTTC CAWRILGGGRYGYTF
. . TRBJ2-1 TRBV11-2 TGTGCCAGCAGCTTAGTAACAGCCGGATACAATGAGCAGTTCTTC CASSLVTAGYNEQFF
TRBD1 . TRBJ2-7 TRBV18 TGTGCCAGCTCACCCGGACAGGGGGTTCCTGAGCAGTACTTC CASSPGQGVPEQYF
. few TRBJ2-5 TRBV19 TGTGCCAGTAGTATGGGCCGTCAGGAGACCCAGTACTTC CASSMGRQETQYF
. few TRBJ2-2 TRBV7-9 TGTGCCAGCAGCTTGGCAATGACAGAACCATTACCCTACACCGGGGAGCTGTTTTTT CASSLAMTEPLPYTGELFF